The 23 T cell receptor beta chains listed next were all sequenced from one sample in a study of neurological immune-mediated disorders. TCRdb ran MiXCR on the 5' RACE reads and lists one entry per CDR3 protein. The sample gives approximately 59,000 distinct CDR3 sequences, over 4% of which show up once; roughly 6% is in the top ten. The sequencing sample was made of PBMCs. The receptors come from a human donor with multiple sclerosis. The donor label of this sample is uncertain.

This clonotype was detected ten times or more. J is TRBJ1-4 and V is TRBV7-2, with 7 bases identical to TRBD1. This CDR3 has 15 residues. V dropped 5 bases and J dropped 4; count of bases not matched to a gene: 7. The germline V gene has CDR1 SGHTA and CDR2 FQGNSA. CDR3 in amino acids: CASSPPGQLNEKLFF. As DNA, the CDR3 is TGTGCCAGCAGCCCGCCGGGACAGCTTAATGAAAAACTGTTTTTT.

J is TRBJ2-2 and V is TRBV20-1; TRBD2 aligns across 9 bases. CDR1 DFQATT and CDR2 SNEGSKA come from the germline V gene (reference sequence). V shed 4 bases and J 4 bases; nucleotides not matched to a gene: 4. The CDR3 runs to 14 residues. The CDR3 region has the DNA TGCAGTGCTAAGGCGGGGGGGCTCACCGGGGAGCTGTTTTTT. This sequence encodes CSAKAGGLTGELFF.

This clonotype showed up many times. The rearrangement links TRBV7-8 to TRBJ2-1, with 9 nucleotides matching TRBD1. V gave up 3 bases and J gave up 10 bases; unmatched junction bases: 13. The CDR3 has 16 amino acids. Germline V CDR1 and CDR2: SGHVS, FQNEAQ. The chain's CDR3 is CASSLSPGTGRNEQFF. Here the CDR3 DNA reads TGTGCCAGCAGCTTGAGTCCCGGGACAGGGAGGAACGAGCAGTTCTTC. The full variable domain, in which reference TRBV7-8 and TRBJ2-1 provide the parts outside the CDR3, is GAGVSQSPRYKVAKRGQDVALRCDPISGHVSLFWYQQALGQGPEFLTYFQNEAQLDKSGLPSDRFFAERPEGSVSTLKIQRTQQEDSAVYLCASSLSPGTGRNEQFFGPGTRLTVL.

This clonotype was seen at least ten times. This rearrangement joins TRBV12-3 or TRBV12-4 to TRBJ2-7, with D perhaps matching TRBD2 (6 bases). The V gene lost 5 bases and the J gene lost 0 bases, with 14 bases spanning the gap. CDR3 length equals 15 residues. CDR3 residues: CASSPMAGSSYEQYF. In nucleotides, the CDR3 is TGTGCCAGCAGTCCAATGGCGGGATCCTCCTACGAGCAGTACTTC.

This clonotype was counted ten times or more. The chain recombines TRBV5-1 with TRBJ2-3; 9 bases line up with TRBD2. Germline CDR1 and CDR2: SGHRS and YFSETQ. The CDR3 loop spans 14 amino acids. J gave up 15 bases and V 0 bases, and 11 bases lay outside the gene matches. The CDR3 sequence is CASSLAVAGALLYF. DNA of the CDR3: TGCGCCAGCAGCTTGGCAGTAGCGGGGGCCCTCCTTTATTTT. The entire variable domain, with the rest obtained from reference TRBV5-1 and TRBJ2-3, is as follows: KAGVTQTPRYLIKTRGQQVTLSCSPISGHRSVSWYQQTPGQGLQFLFEYFSETQRNKGNFPGRFSGRQFSNSRSEMNVSTLELGDSALYLCASSLAVAGALLYFGPGTRLTVL.

The table lists this clonotype with many counts. The chain couples TRBV29-1 to TRBJ2-3, with TRBD2 matching over 8 bases. CDR3 size: 14 residues. J lost 2 bases, V lost 4 bases, and 5 bases had no gene match. Germline CDR1 is SQVTM and CDR2 is ANQGSEA. CDR3 nucleotide sequence: TGCAGCGTTGGAGCGGGAGACCCCACAGATACGCAGTATTTT. Protein: CSVGAGDPTDTQYF.

In its sample, this clonotype was seen many times. The chain joins TRBV2 to TRBJ2-7; no clear D gene. Looked up from germline, CDR1 is SNHLY and CDR2 is FYNNEI. Trimming removed 7 bases from V and 7 bases from J, with 11 bases in between. The CDR3 runs 11 residues. The CDR3 spells CASTYDREQYF. CDR3 DNA sequence: TGTGCCAGCACCTACGATAGGGAGCAGTACTTC. Together with reference TRBV2 and TRBJ2-7, the CDR3 gives the full variable domain: EPEVTQTPSHQVTQMGQEVILRCVPISNHLYFYWYRQILGQKVEFLVSFYNNEISEKSEIFDDQFSVERPDGSNFTLKIRSTKLEDSAMYFCASTYDREQYFGPGTRLTVT.

This clonotype has ten or more counts. The chain links TRBV5-6 to TRBJ2-1; 9 nucleotides agree with TRBD1. The CDR3 totals 14 residues. The germline CDR1 and CDR2 sequences are SGHDT and YYEEEE. Unmatched junction bases numbered 7, after V lost 4 bases and J lost 8 bases. The CDR3 loop reads CASSPTGGIDEQFF. The CDR3 nucleotides are TGTGCCAGCAGCCCTACAGGGGGCATCGATGAGCAGTTCTTC.

This clonotype came up many times. The rearrangement uses TRBV16 and TRBJ1-2; D remains ambiguous. The length of the CDR3 is 17 residues. CDR1 and CDR2 (germline): KGHSY, FQNENV. Trimming pared 1 base from V and 3 bases from J, leaving 18 bases between. The CDR3 protein is CASSQYPAPQPDYGYTF. CDR3 sequence (DNA): TGTGCCAGCAGCCAATACCCGGCACCTCAACCAGACTATGGCTACACCTTC. Drawing the rest from reference TRBV16 and TRBJ1-2, the complete variable domain is GEEVAQTPKHLVRGEGQKAKLYCAPIKGHSYVFWYQQVLKNEFKFLISFQNENVFDETGMPKERFSAKCLPNSPCSLEIQATKLEDSAVYFCASSQYPAPQPDYGYTFGSGTRLTVV.

At least ten counts were recorded for this clonotype. The chain carries TRBV5-1 and TRBJ1-1; D is uncertain. Germline loops: CDR1 SGHRS, CDR2 YFSETQ. CDR3 length equals 14 residues. Trimming cost V 0 bases and J 7 bases, with 13 bases left between them. Here the CDR3 DNA reads TGCGCCAGCAGCTTGGACGGCAGAACAATTGAAGCTTTCTTT. Its translation: CASSLDGRTIEAFF.

This clonotype was counted ten times or more. This rearrangement joins TRBV5-5 to TRBJ2-3; D gene uncertain. CDR1 and CDR2 (germline): SGHKS, YYEKEE (reference sequence). The CDR3 is made up of 14 amino acids. Trimming took 1 base from V and 0 from J, leaving 6 bases between them. The CDR3 loop reads CASSLLSSTDTQYF. The CDR3 region has the DNA TGTGCCAGCAGCTTGCTCAGTAGCACAGATACGCAGTATTTT.

At least ten counts were recorded for this clonotype. The rearrangement links TRBV9 to TRBJ2-1, with 8 positions matching TRBD1. CDR3 length equals 15 residues. V lost 2 bases and J lost 4; bases outside the gene matches: 5. The germline V gene encodes CDR1 SGDLS and CDR2 YYNGEE. The CDR3 sequence is CASSVRTGTYNEQFF. CDR3 bases: TGTGCCAGCAGCGTCCGGACAGGGACTTACAATGAGCAGTTCTTC. Together with reference TRBV9 and TRBJ2-1, the CDR3 gives the full variable domain: DSGVTQTPKHLITATGQRVTLRCSPRSGDLSVYWYQQSLDQGLQFLIQYYNGEERAKGNILERFSAQQFPDLHSELNLSSLELGDSALYFCASSVRTGTYNEQFFGPGTRLTVL.

Many counts were recorded for this clonotype. V usage is TRBV5-1 and J usage is TRBJ2-5, with TRBD2 matching 7 bases. Per germline, CDR1 SGHRS and CDR2 YFSETQ. The CDR3 sequence is 14 residues long. After removal of 0 bases from V and 4 bases from J, the junction contained 3 bases not matched to a gene. The CDR3 region is CASSLGTRGETQYF. The CDR3 DNA reads TGCGCCAGCAGCTTGGGGACTAGAGGAGAGACCCAGTACTTC.

This clonotype was observed many times. The gene calls are TRBV20-1 and TRBJ1-5, with 7 nucleotides matching TRBD1. The CDR3 spans 12 residues. Trimming took 7 bases from V and 4 from J; bases not matched to a gene: 4. CDR1 is DFQATT and CDR2 is SNEGSKA in the germline V gene (reference sequence). The DNA for the CDR3 is TGCAGTGGACAGGGAGGGAATCAGCCCCAGCATTTT. Encoded protein: CSGQGGNQPQHF.

This clonotype was picked up many times. The chain couples TRBV5-1 to TRBJ1-2; no definite D call. Deletions cut 4 bases from V and 0 bases from J, with 16 bases between. Germline V gives CDR1 SGHRS, CDR2 YFSETQ. The CDR3 has 16 amino acids. Here the CDR3 DNA reads TGCGCCAGCAGCGCCATTTTCCCGGGCGCTAACTATGGCTACACCTTC. Encoded protein: CASSAIFPGANYGYTF.

Ten or more counts support this clonotype. The V call is TRBV5-1, the J call TRBJ1-2, with D hard to call. Germline V gene lookup returns CDR1 SGHRS and CDR2 YFSETQ. Trimming took off 0 bases at V and 0 bases at J, with 9 bases between the two ends. The CDR3 loop spans 15 amino acids. CDR3 in amino acids: CASSLAYKANYGYTF. CDR3 in DNA: TGCGCCAGCAGCTTGGCTTACAAAGCTAACTATGGCTACACCTTC.

The table lists this clonotype with many counts. The chain has TRBV20-1 and TRBJ2-1; D possibly corresponds to TRBD1 (6 bases). V lost 1 base and J 0 bases, leaving 16 bases between the germline ends. Germline CDR1 and CDR2: DFQATT and SNEGSKA (reference sequence). This CDR3 region has 17 residues. This chain's CDR3 is CSARVSRGQSSYNEQFF. CDR3 coding DNA: TGCAGTGCTAGAGTGTCCAGGGGACAAAGCTCCTACAATGAGCAGTTCTTC.

Turning to this clonotype: A read error may be the cause here, since a much bigger clone is one base away. The J gene is TRBJ2-1, the V gene TRBV3-1; D not resolved. Germline CDR1 is LGHDT and CDR2 is YNNKEL (reference sequence). The CDR3 is made up of 13 amino acids. The CDR3: CANSQAALDEQFF. DNA for the CDR3: TGTGCCAACAGCCAGGCGGCTCTGGATGAGCAGTTCTTC.

This clonotype came up many times. The chain joins TRBV7-6 to TRBJ1-2; D gene ambiguous. The CDR3 has 12 amino acids. Trimming cost V 6 bases and J 7 bases, with 12 bases left between them. Germline V gene lookup returns CDR1 SGHVS and CDR2 FNYEAQ. CDR3 loop: CASRPYNRGYTF. The DNA for the CDR3 is TGTGCCAGCAGACCCTACAATCGTGGCTACACCTTC.

This clonotype has at least ten counts. This chain links TRBV4-2 with TRBJ2-2; D not certain. This CDR3 has 15 residues. Germline CDR1 and CDR2: LGHNA and YNFKEQ. Deletions cut 0 bases from V and 5 bases from J, with 10 bases between. The CDR3 coding sequence is TGTGCCAGCAGCCAAGAAACCGTTGAGACCGGGGAGCTGTTTTTT. Protein sequence: CASSQETVETGELFF.

This clonotype was recorded at least ten times. The V call is TRBV5-1, the J call TRBJ2-3; possibly TRBD1 for D (5 bases). V lost 4 bases and J 6 bases, leaving 15 bases between the germline ends. This CDR3 contains 14 residues. Per germline, CDR1 SGHRS and CDR2 YFSETQ. CDR3: CASSLDSGRDTQYF. The CDR3 DNA follows: TGCGCCAGCAGCCTTGACAGTGGACGGGATACGCAGTATTTT.

This clonotype has ten or more counts. V is TRBV2 and J is TRBJ1-1, with D maybe TRBD1 (6 bases). Germline V gives CDR1 SNHLY, CDR2 FYNNEI. The CDR3 extends over 14 amino acids. Trimming cost V 4 bases and J 5 bases, with 14 bases left between them. Here the CDR3 DNA reads TGTGCCAGCAGTGCAGGGGTTCGGAATACTGAAGCTTTCTTT. It specifies CASSAGVRNTEAFF.

This clonotype was recorded many times. The chain combines TRBV5-1 with TRBJ1-1; 8 bases map to TRBD1. The length of the CDR3 is 14 residues. CDR1 and CDR2 from the germline V gene are SGHRS and YFSETQ. Trimming at V came to 3 bases and at J to 1 base, leaving 2 bases not matched to a gene. DNA for the CDR3: TGCGCCAGCAGCTGGACAGGGCAGAACACTGAAGCTTTCTTT. Its translation is CASSWTGQNTEAFF.